Following are 27 T cell receptor beta chains from one sample sequenced in a study of T-cell memory formation after mild COVID-19. TCRdb passed the 5' RACE reads through MiXCR, listing each CDR3 protein once. Of about 310,000 distinct CDR3 sequences listed, 15% to 20% are singletons. The source material was PBMCs or a T cell subset sorted from them (not recorded which). The receptors were sampled from a man younger than 30 who had mild COVID-19 (a few samples of this study predate the infection). Cell type and time point are not known.

This clonotype was recorded many times. V is TRBV2 and J is TRBJ2-3, with 7 bases matching TRBD1. The germline gives CDR1 SNHLY, CDR2 FYNNEI. The CDR3 consists of 14 residues. Trimming took 6 bases from V and 2 from J; bases not matched to a gene: 5. CDR3 region: CASSMTGITDTQYF. CDR3 nucleotide sequence: TGTGCCAGCAGCATGACAGGGATCACAGATACGCAGTATTTT.

This chain joins TRBV9 and TRBJ2-5; 7 positions agree with TRBD1. The junction had 4 bases not matched to a gene; V was cut back by 1 base and J by 4 bases. The CDR3 totals 14 residues. The germline V gene encodes CDR1 SGDLS and CDR2 YYNGEE. CDR3 in amino acids: CASSVSRGRETQYF. The CDR3 DNA reads TGTGCCAGCAGCGTATCGAGGGGGCGAGAGACCCAGTACTTC.

In this sample, this clonotype turned up a few times. The chain is built from TRBV20-1 and TRBJ2-1; 8 bases match TRBD2. This CDR3 contains 13 residues. Germline CDR1 is DFQATT and CDR2 is SNEGSKA (reference sequence). CDR3 nucleotides: TGCAGAGTTACTAGCGGCTCCTACAATGAGCAGTTCTTC. This sequence encodes CRVTSGSYNEQFF.

This clonotype was observed a handful of times. The chain combines TRBV5-1 with TRBJ1-2; D gene unclear. The CDR3 is 13 residues long. Germline CDR1 SGHRS, CDR2 YFSETQ. Deletions cut 0 bases from V and 8 bases from J, with 11 bases between. The CDR3: CASSLAGVGGYTF. The CDR3 bases are TGCGCCAGCAGCTTGGCCGGGGTAGGGGGCTACACCTTC.

This clonotype was recorded a few times. The V gene is TRBV29-1, the J gene TRBJ2-3; no definite D call. The CDR3 contains 13 residues. Between the trimmed V and J ends, which lost 6 bases and 2 bases, there was a span of 12 bases. Germline V lookup: CDR1 SQVTM, CDR2 ANQGSEA. This chain's CDR3 is CSVAVGFTDTQYF. The CDR3 DNA reads TGCAGCGTAGCTGTCGGATTCACAGATACGCAGTATTTT.

This clonotype occurred many times. This rearrangement joins TRBV5-1 to TRBJ2-3, with 7 bases that match TRBD1. The V segment lost 4 bases and the J segment 0 bases; nucleotides outside the gene matches: 2. The V gene's germline CDR1 is SGHRS and CDR2 YFSETQ. The CDR3 consists of 14 residues. DNA for the CDR3: TGCGCCAGCAGCCCGACAGGGAGCACAGATACGCAGTATTTT. It translates to CASSPTGSTDTQYF.

This chain connects TRBV12-3 or TRBV12-4 to TRBJ2-5; 11 bases fit TRBD1. Trimming at V came to 3 bases and at J to 3 bases, leaving 9 bases not matched to a gene. This CDR3 region has 17 residues. The CDR3 DNA sequence: TGTGCCAGCAGTTTCCCGGGACAGGGGGTTTGGGAAGAGACCCAGTACTTC. It encodes CASSFPGQGVWEETQYF.

With respect to this clonotype: The germline gene is not matched at one end of the junction; a read error may be the cause. The V and J genes are TRBV7-7 and TRBJ2-2, with 11 nucleotides matching TRBD1. CDR1 and CDR2 from the germline V gene are SSHAT and FNYEAQ (reference sequence). CDR3 size: 20 residues. The CDR3 coding sequence is TGTGCTAGCAGCCGGAATTTGGGGACAGGGGGACCTAGGAACACCGGGGAGCTGTTTTTT. Translating gives CASSRNLGTGGPRNTGELFF.

This clonotype was detected a few times. The V and J genes are TRBV9 and TRBJ1-2, with no clear D. The germline V gene encodes CDR1 SGDLS and CDR2 YYNGEE. This CDR3 has 14 residues. V was trimmed by 4 bases and J by 6 bases, leaving 16 bases between them. The CDR3 nucleotides are TGTGCCAGCAGCCGAGATGACACGCGGGATGGCTACACCTTC. This codes for CASSRDDTRDGYTF.

Ten or more counts support this clonotype. The CDR3 sequence is CASSRGLAEETQYF. The CDR3 DNA reads as TGTGCCAGCAGCCGGGGACTAGCGGAAGAGACCCAGTACTTC. This rearrangement joins TRBV5-5 to TRBJ2-5; 11 bases agree with TRBD2. This CDR3 region has 14 residues. V lost 4 bases and J lost 3; bases outside the gene matches: 2. The germline V gene encodes CDR1 SGHKS and CDR2 YYEKEE (reference sequence).

The chain employs TRBV28 and TRBJ2-2; 11 bases map to TRBD2. V was clipped by 6 bases and J by 3 bases; unmatched bases: 6. CDR3 length: 16 residues. Germline CDR1 MDHEN, CDR2 SYDVKM. The CDR3 DNA follows: TGTGCCAGCAGCTTTAGCGGGGGGGCCGACACCGGGGAGCTGTTTTTT. As protein: CASSFSGGADTGELFF.

The DNA for the CDR3 is TGTGCCAGCAGCTTATCAGTTATGAACACTGAAGCTTTCTTT. It is translated as CASSLSVMNTEAFF. The chain has TRBV5-5 and TRBJ1-1; D is unclear. Trimming stripped 2 bases from V and 0 bases from J, with 8 bases between. Looked up from germline, CDR1 is SGHKS and CDR2 is YYEKEE (reference sequence). The CDR3 totals 14 residues.

This clonotype was counted only a few times. The CDR3 nucleotides are TGTGCCAGCAGCTCCTCTCCGGGCCTCTCCGGGGAGCTGTTTTTT. It is translated as CASSSSPGLSGELFF. The chain links TRBV7-8 to TRBJ2-2; no firm D call. The germline V gene has CDR1 SGHVS and CDR2 FQNEAQ. V was trimmed by 4 bases and J by 6 bases, leaving 15 bases between them. This CDR3 comprises 15 residues.

The genes are TRBV7-2 and TRBJ2-3; D possibly matches TRBD1 or TRBD2 (5 bases each). Germline V lookup: CDR1 SGHTA, CDR2 FQGNSA. The V end was cut by 3 bases, the J end by 1 base, with 11 bases between. The CDR3 runs to 15 residues. This CDR3 is CASSLLRGGTDTQYF. As DNA, the CDR3 is TGTGCCAGCAGCTTGTTACGAGGGGGCACAGATACGCAGTATTTT.

Only a few counts were recorded for this clonotype. The rearrangement uses TRBV12-3 or TRBV12-4 and TRBJ1-2; weak D call: TRBD1 (6 bases). Deletions cut 5 bases from V and 5 bases from J, with 15 bases between. This CDR3 comprises 14 residues. This CDR3 is CASSHDDRPYGYTF. CDR3 nucleotides: TGTGCCAGCAGTCACGACGACAGGCCGTATGGCTACACCTTC.

This clonotype has more than one count but fewer than ten. V is TRBV4-2 and J is TRBJ1-5; D not certain. The CDR3 length is 13 residues. Between the trimmed V and J ends, which lost 0 bases and 5 bases, there was a span of 5 bases. Germline V gene lookup returns CDR1 LGHNA and CDR2 YNFKEQ. CDR3 sequence: CASSQDEDQPQHF. The CDR3 DNA sequence: TGTGCCAGCAGCCAAGATGAGGATCAGCCCCAGCATTTT.

This clonotype was recorded a few times. CDR3 nucleotide sequence: TGTGCCTCTACCGGGGGCTGGAGGGAGACCCAGTACTTC. Protein product: CASTGGWRETQYF. The J gene is TRBJ2-5, the V gene TRBV12-3 or TRBV12-4, with D perhaps TRBD1 or TRBD2 (6 bases each). V lost 11 bases and J lost 5, with 18 bases in between. There are 13 residues in the CDR3.

At least ten counts were recorded for this clonotype. The V gene is TRBV27, the J gene TRBJ1-1; tentatively, D is TRBD1 (5 bases). CDR1 and CDR2 (germline): MNHEY, SMNVEV (reference sequence). The CDR3 is made up of 11 amino acids. V was trimmed by 7 bases and J by 4 bases, leaving 7 bases between them. The CDR3 coding sequence is TGTGCCAGCAAGAGGGGCACTGAAGCTTTCTTT. It is translated as CASKRGTEAFF.

The table lists this clonotype with a few counts. The chain is built from TRBV7-9 and TRBJ1-2, with 8 bases fitting TRBD1. CDR1 SEHNR and CDR2 FQNEAQ come from the germline V gene (reference sequence). The ends lost 0 bases at V and 4 bases at J; junction bases unmatched: 10. CDR3 length equals 17 residues. Written as DNA, the CDR3 is TGTGCCAGCAGCTTAGCGAGCAGGACAGGGAGGGTCTATGGCTACACCTTC. As protein: CASSLASRTGRVYGYTF.

This clonotype was seen a few times. The chain couples TRBV20-1 to TRBJ1-2; D gene ambiguous. The V and J ends lost 3 bases and 0 bases respectively, with 8 bases between them. The CDR3 has 13 residues. Germline-derived CDR1 and CDR2 are DFQATT and SNEGSKA (reference sequence). The CDR3 coding sequence is TGCAGTGCTAGGTCGGATGCTAACTATGGCTACACCTTC. Protein: CSARSDANYGYTF.

This chain links TRBV5-1 with TRBJ2-4; D call uncertain. The germline V gene has CDR1 SGHRS and CDR2 YFSETQ. The CDR3 extends over 15 amino acids. Trimming pared 0 bases from V and 11 bases from J, leaving 18 bases between. The CDR3 DNA is TGCGCCAGCAGCTTGGACGCGGATAGGGTAGGGTTTCAGTACTTC. Residues: CASSLDADRVGFQYF.

This clonotype was counted many times. The chain combines TRBV7-2 with TRBJ2-2; TRBD2 agrees at 11 bases. The CDR3 consists of 17 residues. Per germline, CDR1 SGHTA and CDR2 FQGNSA. V was pared by 2 bases and J by 5 bases, with 7 bases of the junction left unmatched. The CDR3 DNA reads TGTGCCAGCAGCTTATCTGGCGCTAGCGGGGGGACCGGGGAGCTGTTTTTT. It specifies CASSLSGASGGTGELFF.

This chain connects TRBV6-6 to TRBJ1-5, with D possibly TRBD1 on 5 matching bases. The V and J ends lost 6 bases and 7 bases respectively, with 13 bases between them. This CDR3 is built from 13 residues. CDR1 and CDR2 (germline): MNHNY, SVGAGI (reference sequence). In DNA, the CDR3 is TGTGCCAGCAGAGACAGTGGTGGACAGCCCCAGCATTTT. Translated: CASRDSGGQPQHF.

The chain combines TRBV12-3 or TRBV12-4 with TRBJ2-5; weak D call: TRBD2 (5 bases). The CDR3 length is 15 residues. V was cut by 5 bases and J by 1 base, with 14 bases left in between. Here the CDR3 reads CASSPELGLQETQYF. The CDR3 DNA sequence: TGTGCCAGCAGTCCCGAACTAGGCCTCCAAGAGACCCAGTACTTC.

The rearrangement joins TRBV5-6 to TRBJ2-2; 8 bases match TRBD2. Germline-derived CDR1 and CDR2 are SGHDT and YYEEEE. The ends lost 0 bases at V and 6 bases at J; junction bases unmatched: 4. This CDR3 is 15 amino acids long. The CDR3 is CASSLVVAGSGELFF. The CDR3 DNA reads as TGTGCCAGCAGCTTGGTGGTAGCGGGGTCCGGGGAGCTGTTTTTT.

The chain is built from TRBV20-1 and TRBJ2-3; 13 positions agree with TRBD2. The CDR3 contains 15 residues. The J segment lost 3 bases and the V segment lost 5 bases, leaving 5 bases of the junction unmatched. Germline V gives CDR1 DFQATT, CDR2 SNEGSKA (reference sequence). The CDR3 protein is CSASRTSGGTDTQYF. CDR3 nucleotides: TGCAGTGCTTCGAGGACTAGCGGGGGTACAGATACGCAGTATTTT.

The CDR3 reads CASSSGQGLGDTQYF. For the CDR3, the DNA is TGCGCCAGCAGCTCCGGACAGGGCTTGGGAGATACGCAGTATTTT. V and J are TRBV5-1 and TRBJ2-3, with 8 bases lining up with TRBD1. The germline gives CDR1 SGHRS, CDR2 YFSETQ. V gave up 3 bases and J gave up 5 bases; unmatched junction bases: 8. This CDR3 has 15 residues.